The text below deals with one T cell receptor beta chain. What antigen it recognizes has not been identified. Base quality data are lacking; no much larger clone is found one base away. Library preparation employed the immunoSEQ multiplex PCR assay. The multiplex PCR relied on a mix of 60 forward primers for TCR Vbeta segments and 13 reverse primers for TCR Jbeta segments. A multiplex PCR assay on genomic DNA amplified the CDR3 region of rearranged TCR beta genes. On the Illumina HiSeq System, the amplified TCR beta libraries were sequenced as 87-base-pair reads. Regarding the original processing steps: Across the roughly 600 repertoires, a later analysis counted approximately 83 million unique TCR beta chains, around 10 million of which were shared by at least two donors. A nearest-neighbor algorithm error-corrected the raw reads and collapsed the reads into unique sequences, merging closely related sequences to remove PCR and sequencing errors. CDR3 sequences were aligned to IMGT reference sequences to assign V, D and J gene segments. For a sequence to be retained, a match of at least six nucleotides to both a V gene segment and a J gene segment was required. Rearrangements were classified as productive when the CDR3 lacked stop codons and remained in frame with V and J, and all other rearrangements were classified as non-productive. CDR3 was defined by IMGT convention, running from the second conserved V-encoded cysteine to the conserved J-encoded phenylalanine. The earlier analysis of fewer than 750 of the donors excluded sequences that lacked an unambiguous match to a single V gene segment. An earlier analysis of a few hundred of the donors called V segments functional above 56.7% productive rearrangements and segregating when the between-donor standard deviation exceeded 5%. To diagnose cytomegalovirus status from the catalog of TCR beta chain sequences, a statistical classification framework was built. In a later analysis, TCR nucleotide sequences were compared against IMGT/GENE-DB human TR gene sequences so that V and J genes could be assigned. Using the TCRdist pipeline, a later analysis assigned CDR3 sequences along with most-parsimonious VDJ recombination scenarios. In a later analysis, each TCR beta chain was defined by its CDR3 amino acid sequence together with its V-gene family, and reads lacking a unique V-gene family were excluded. As a way to deal with suspected cross-contamination and a sequencing artifact, a later analysis dropped over 550 nucleotide sequences that were highly shared and had low generation probability. A later analysis calculated a clonal expansion index for each public chain from normalized within-repertoire ranks of inferred template counts. In a later analysis, generation probabilities were computed using a VDJ recombination model fitted to out-of-frame rearrangements, and the results were checked against IGoR. A later analysis scored TCR-TCR, TCR-HLA and TCR-CMV co-occurrence with hypergeometric tests, applying a repertoire-size bias correction to TCR pairs. In a later analysis, false discovery rates were estimated by permuting HLA or CMV assignments 20 times. In a later analysis, co-occurring TCRs were grouped using DBSCAN, with TCRdist sequence similarity added in when clustering inside HLA-allele-positive subsets. Repertoires with fewer than 30,000 or more than 120,000 public chains, plus five repertoires with anomalous nucleotide sharing, were excluded from co-occurrence clustering. The source is immuneACCESS, and TCRdb retained only in-frame sequences with V and J called. Part of the clones is not carried over; for the studies checked, unresolved V genes explain less than half of this, and the remainder is unexplained. The V and J calls and the clone size are those of that table, but D and trimming were determined from the DNA. Here the sample has 90,000 to 130,000 clones; nearly 80% occur a single time. The ten largest clones add up to under 1.5% of the sample.

The sample belongs to a study of cytomegalovirus exposure and HLA in healthy donors listed by TCRdb under 2017. With respect to the entire study: According to an earlier analysis of several hundred of the donors, about 190 million T cells yielded 117 million unique TCR beta sequences and around 280 Gb of sequence data. An early release covering just under 650 HLA-typed donors comprised roughly 300 gigabases of sequencing data and around 85 million unique TCR sequences. Among the roughly 400 genotyped donors, around 81% belonged to the genetic ancestry cluster associated with self-reported Caucasian donors. The study aimed to test whether signatures of past pathogen exposure could be identified by cataloging public T cell receptors. Using immunosequencing, the study profiled T cell repertoires from about 650 subjects and related those repertoires to cytomegalovirus serostatus. Besides the first cohort of about 730 subjects, a separate validation cohort made up of 120 different subjects was used. High-throughput TCR immunosequencing, statistical association of individual TCRs with disease status, and machine learning were combined to predict cytomegalovirus infection status. A later analysis re-analyzed previously published TCR beta repertoires from roughly 630 donors and added high-resolution HLA genotyping to study TCR occurrence patterns. In the later analysis, no new phenotypic data were used to find candidate immune exposures; instead, reliance was placed on TCR beta sequences and their occurrence across donors. An earlier analysis of fewer than 700 of the donors applied high-throughput TCR beta sequencing to assess whether each TCR beta V gene segment acted as functional or pseudogenic. Donor age, sex, ethnicity and CMV serostatus were compiled alongside the repertoire data. A later genetic analysis took genome-wide SNP genotypes for about 65% of the 666 donors and used that subset as a discovery cohort. All discovery cohort repertoires had been generated using a single sequencing platform. HLA typing covered class I and class II loci at four-digit resolution. The number of donors typed differed by locus, with roughly 629-640 for A, B, C, DRB1 and DQB1, more than 500 for DQA1, approximately 580 for DPA1, and 450 to 480 for DPB1. Roughly five DR-DQ haplotypes were handled as single units for association and clustering because linkage in the cohort was strong. Across some 400 genotyped donors of the cohort, an average of roughly 200,000 unique TCR beta nucleotide sequences per donor were sequenced, and approximately 17% of those sequences were non-productive. General findings and caveats noted by the study authors: Because counts were too low, seventeen rarely observed V segments, including chromosome 9 orphons, were excluded from the earlier analysis of roughly 580 of the donors. Three of the identified cytomegalovirus-associated TCR beta chains were confirmed in vitro to be specific for cytomegalovirus antigens. According to a later genetic analysis, donors in an Asian-associated ancestry cluster had fewer N-insertions in productive TCRs than the roughly 660-donor mean. Most TCR sequences were observed very rarely across donors, whereas some public TCRs were present in many individuals. A later analysis reported that several top co-occurrence clusters appeared linked to parvovirus B19, influenza, CMV and Epstein-Barr virus. A further reported finding was that TCR beta sequences accurately predicted the HLA-A and HLA-B alleles for most subjects in the first cohort. A later analysis associated 16,951 TCR beta sequences with specific HLA alleles at a false discovery rate of 0.05. A group of highly shared sequence variants was considered likely to be a technical artifact of the sequencing pipeline. Strong co-occurrence of HLA alleles, especially DR and DQ, made assigning TCR associations to individual alleles difficult. Most CMV-associated TCR beta chains appeared to be HLA-restricted in a later analysis, and the HLA associations seemed to be driven largely by CMV exposure. V-gene and J-gene trimming of TCR beta chains was associated with a missense DCLRE1C variant in a later genetic analysis, and the association was replicated in an independent cohort. Because HLA typing was missing for some donors at each locus, association tests included only the typed subset. In a later analysis, TCR association rates were found to vary across HLA loci, with the most associated TCRs seen for DRB1 alleles and the fewest for HLA-C alleles. The classifier was reported to diagnose cytomegalovirus status with high specificity and sensitivity in both the original and validation cohorts. This cohort had only TCR beta chains sequenced, and the lack of alpha or paired-chain data limited which features could be detected. Sequencing depth was assumed to be roughly uniform across donors in the presence/absence analyses, though that assumption may not hold. A total of roughly 160 TCR beta chains were listed by the study as associated with cytomegalovirus. Some IMGT-functional V segments, including TRBV6-2 and TRBV6-3, could not be distinguished by the 87-base-pair reads and were therefore excluded. The authors suggested that the approach could potentially be generalized to other disease states and immunological phenotypes. Compared with equally common non-associated chains, HLA-associated TCR beta chains in a later analysis were more clonally expanded and had lower generation probabilities. For the cohort, immune exposure information was limited to CMV serostatus. In an earlier analysis of about 550 of the donors, most TCR beta V segments were observed in productive rearrangements about 90% or about 30% of the time, broadly matching IMGT annotations. Correlated functional status among segregating V segments might be attributable to linkage disequilibrium, but an unknown experimental factor could not be ruled out.

In total, 500 to 700 healthy bone marrow donors made up the cohort. All cohort members were sampled while nominally healthy, although unrecorded immune exposures were likely present. The donor was CMV seronegative and belonged to the group of over 300 seronegative cohort members. A peripheral blood sample was provided by each donor, and peripheral blood mononuclear cells were used for TCR beta sequencing. The Qiagen DNeasy Blood Extraction Kit was used to extract genomic DNA from the blood cell samples. The V end gives up 6 bases and the J end 0 bases, leaving 4 bases in the junction not matched to a gene. The CDR3 starts with the cysteine, ends with the phenylalanine, and has 14 residues. Only the CDR3 DNA stays, 42 bases, in frame from base 1. CDR1 and CDR2 were assigned from the germline V gene as MNHEY and SVGAGI.

The TCR originated in a woman younger than 45 in good health and CMV-seronegative. Material: PBMCs. This sequence uses TRBV6-5 and TRBJ1-1; 7 junctional bases match TRBD1. The CDR3 amino acid sequence is: CASRGTDMNTEAFF. The DNA reads as follows: TGTGCCAGCAGGGGGACAGACATGAACACTGAAGCTTTCTTT.